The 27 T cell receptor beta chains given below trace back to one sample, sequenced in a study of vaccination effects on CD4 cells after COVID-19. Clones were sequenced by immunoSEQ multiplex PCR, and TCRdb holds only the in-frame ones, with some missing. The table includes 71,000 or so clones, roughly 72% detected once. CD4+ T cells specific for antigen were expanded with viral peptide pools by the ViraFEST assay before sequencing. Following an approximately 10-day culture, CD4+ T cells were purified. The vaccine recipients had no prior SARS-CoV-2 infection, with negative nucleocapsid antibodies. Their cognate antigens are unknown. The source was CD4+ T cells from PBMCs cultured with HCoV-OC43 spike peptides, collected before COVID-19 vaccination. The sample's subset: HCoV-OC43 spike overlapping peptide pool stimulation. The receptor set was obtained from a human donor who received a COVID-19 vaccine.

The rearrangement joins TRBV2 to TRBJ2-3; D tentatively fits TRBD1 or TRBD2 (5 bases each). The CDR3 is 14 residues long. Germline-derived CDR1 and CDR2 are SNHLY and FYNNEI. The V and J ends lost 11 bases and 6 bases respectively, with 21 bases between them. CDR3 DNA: TGTGCCGGCCGCCCAGGCCTCGGGGCGGATACGCAGTATTTT. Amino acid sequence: CAGRPGLGADTQYF.

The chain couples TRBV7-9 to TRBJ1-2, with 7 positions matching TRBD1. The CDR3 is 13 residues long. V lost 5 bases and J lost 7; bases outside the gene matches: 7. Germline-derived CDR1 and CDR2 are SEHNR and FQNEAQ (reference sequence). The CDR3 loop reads CASSQTGIVGYTF. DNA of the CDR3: TGTGCCAGCAGCCAGACAGGGATAGTTGGCTACACCTTC. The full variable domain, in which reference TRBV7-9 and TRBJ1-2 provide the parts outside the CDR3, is DTGVSQNPRHKITKRGQNVTFRCDPISEHNRLYWYRQTLGQGPEFLTYFQNEAQLEKSRLLSDRFSAERPKGSFSTLEIQRTEQGDSAMYLCASSQTGIVGYTFGSGTRLTVV.

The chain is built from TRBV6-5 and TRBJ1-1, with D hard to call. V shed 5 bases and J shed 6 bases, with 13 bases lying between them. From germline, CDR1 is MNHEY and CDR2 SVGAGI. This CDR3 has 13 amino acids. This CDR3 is CASSQRTVPEAFF. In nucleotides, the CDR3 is TGTGCCAGCAGTCAACGGACGGTGCCTGAAGCTTTCTTT.

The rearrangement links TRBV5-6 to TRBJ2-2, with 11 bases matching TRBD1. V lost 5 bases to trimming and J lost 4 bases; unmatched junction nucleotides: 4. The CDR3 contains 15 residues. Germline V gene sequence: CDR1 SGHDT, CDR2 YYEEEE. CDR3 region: CASRDRGRSTGELFF. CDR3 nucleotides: TGTGCCAGCAGGGACAGGGGGCGAAGCACCGGGGAGCTGTTTTTT.

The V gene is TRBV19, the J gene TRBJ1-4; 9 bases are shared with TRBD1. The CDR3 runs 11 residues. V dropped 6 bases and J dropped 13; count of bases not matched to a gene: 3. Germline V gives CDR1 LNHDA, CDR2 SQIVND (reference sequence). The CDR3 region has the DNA TGTGCCAGTAGGGGACAGGGAGGACTGTTTTTT. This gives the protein CASRGQGGLFF.

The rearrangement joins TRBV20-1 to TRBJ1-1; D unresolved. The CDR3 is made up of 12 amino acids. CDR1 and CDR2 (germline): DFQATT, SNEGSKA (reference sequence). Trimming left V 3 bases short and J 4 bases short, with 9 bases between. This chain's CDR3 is CSASRPSTEAFF. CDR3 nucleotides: TGCAGTGCTAGTCGCCCGAGCACTGAAGCTTTCTTT.

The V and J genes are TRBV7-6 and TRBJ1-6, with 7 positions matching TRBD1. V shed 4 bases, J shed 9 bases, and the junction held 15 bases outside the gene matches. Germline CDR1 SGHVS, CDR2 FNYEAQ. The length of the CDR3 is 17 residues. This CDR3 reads CASSSLGRDRTSSPLHF. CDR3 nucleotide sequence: TGTGCCAGCAGCTCCCTTGGGCGGGACAGAACGTCTTCACCCCTCCACTTT.

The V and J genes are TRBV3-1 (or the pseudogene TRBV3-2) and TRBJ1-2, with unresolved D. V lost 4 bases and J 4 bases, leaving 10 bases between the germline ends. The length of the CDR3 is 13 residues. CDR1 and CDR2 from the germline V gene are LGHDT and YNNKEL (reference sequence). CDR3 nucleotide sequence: TGTGCCAGCAGCCTCCGGGATTCCTATGGCTACACCTTC. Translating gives CASSLRDSYGYTF.

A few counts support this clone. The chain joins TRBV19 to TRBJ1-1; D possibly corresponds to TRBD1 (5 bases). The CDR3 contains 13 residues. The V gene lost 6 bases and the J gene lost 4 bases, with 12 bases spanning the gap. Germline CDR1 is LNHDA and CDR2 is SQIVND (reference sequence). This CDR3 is CASRDAGGTEAFF. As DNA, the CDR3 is TGTGCCAGTAGGGACGCTGGGGGCACTGAAGCTTTCTTT.

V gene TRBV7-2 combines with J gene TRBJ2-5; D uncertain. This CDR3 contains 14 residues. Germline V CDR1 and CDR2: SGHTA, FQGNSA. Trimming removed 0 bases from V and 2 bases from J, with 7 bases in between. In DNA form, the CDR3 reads TGTGCCAGCAGCTTAGCGGGTCAGCAAGAGACCCAGTACTTC. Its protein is CASSLAGQQETQYF.

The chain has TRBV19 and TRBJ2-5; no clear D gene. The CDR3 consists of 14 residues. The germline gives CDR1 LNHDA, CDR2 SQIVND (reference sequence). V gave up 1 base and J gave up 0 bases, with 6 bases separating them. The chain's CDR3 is CASSIVANQETQYF. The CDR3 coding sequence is TGTGCCAGTAGTATAGTTGCCAACCAAGAGACCCAGTACTTC.

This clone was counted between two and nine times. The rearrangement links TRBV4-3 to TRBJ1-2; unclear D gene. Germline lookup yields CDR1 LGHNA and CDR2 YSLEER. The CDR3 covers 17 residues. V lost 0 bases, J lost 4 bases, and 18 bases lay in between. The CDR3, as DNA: TGCGCCAGCAGCCAAGAATACGTAGTACAGACGCCCTATGGCTACACCTTC. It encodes CASSQEYVVQTPYGYTF.

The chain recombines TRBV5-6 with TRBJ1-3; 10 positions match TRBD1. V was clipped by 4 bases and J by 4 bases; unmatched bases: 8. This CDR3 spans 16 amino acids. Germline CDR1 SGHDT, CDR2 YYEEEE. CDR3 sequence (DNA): TGTGCCAGCAGCCTCGCCGGACAGGGGGACGGAAACACCATATATTTT. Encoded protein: CASSLAGQGDGNTIYF.

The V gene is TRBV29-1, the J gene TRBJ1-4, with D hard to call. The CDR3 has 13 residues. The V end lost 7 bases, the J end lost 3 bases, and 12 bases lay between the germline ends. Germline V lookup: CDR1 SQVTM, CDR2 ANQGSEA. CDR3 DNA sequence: TGCAGCGCTGGCAGGACTGCTAATGAAAAACTGTTTTTT. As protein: CSAGRTANEKLFF.

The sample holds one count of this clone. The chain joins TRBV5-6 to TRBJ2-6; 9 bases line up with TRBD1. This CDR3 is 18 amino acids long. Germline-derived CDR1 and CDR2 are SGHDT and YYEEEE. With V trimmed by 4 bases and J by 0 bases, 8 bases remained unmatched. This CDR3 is CASSPPGQGHSGANVLTF. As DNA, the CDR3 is TGTGCCAGCAGCCCCCCGGGACAGGGTCACTCTGGGGCCAACGTCCTGACTTTC.

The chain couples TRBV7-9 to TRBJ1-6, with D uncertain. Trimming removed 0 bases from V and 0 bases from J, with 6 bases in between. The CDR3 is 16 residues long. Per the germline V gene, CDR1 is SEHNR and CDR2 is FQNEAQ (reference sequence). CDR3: CASSLAMSSYNSPLHF. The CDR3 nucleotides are TGTGCCAGCAGCTTAGCGATGAGCTCCTATAATTCACCCCTCCACTTT.

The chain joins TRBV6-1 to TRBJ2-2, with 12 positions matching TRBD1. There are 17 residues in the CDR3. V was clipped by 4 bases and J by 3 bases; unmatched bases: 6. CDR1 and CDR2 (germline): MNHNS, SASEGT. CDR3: CASSAGQGAGDTGELFF. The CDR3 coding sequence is TGTGCCAGCAGTGCGGGACAGGGGGCTGGGGACACCGGGGAGCTGTTTTTT.

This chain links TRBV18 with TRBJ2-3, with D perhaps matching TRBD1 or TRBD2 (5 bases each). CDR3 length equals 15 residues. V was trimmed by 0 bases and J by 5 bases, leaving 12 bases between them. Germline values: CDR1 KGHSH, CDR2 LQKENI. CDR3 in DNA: TGTGCCAGCTCACCACCGGGGCCACGGGAAGATACGCAGTATTTT. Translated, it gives CASSPPGPREDTQYF.

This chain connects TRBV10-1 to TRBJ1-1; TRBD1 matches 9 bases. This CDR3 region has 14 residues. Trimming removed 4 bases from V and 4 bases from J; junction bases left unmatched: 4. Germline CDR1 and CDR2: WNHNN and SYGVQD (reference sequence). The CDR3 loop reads CASSVDRGITEAFF. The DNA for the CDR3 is TGCGCCAGCAGTGTCGACAGGGGGATCACTGAAGCTTTCTTT.

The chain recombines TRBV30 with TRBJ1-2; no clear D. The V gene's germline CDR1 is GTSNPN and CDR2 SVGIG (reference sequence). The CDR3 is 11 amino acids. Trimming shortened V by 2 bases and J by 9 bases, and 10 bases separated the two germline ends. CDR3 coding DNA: TGTGCCTGGAGTTGGTCGGGTAGCTACACCTTC. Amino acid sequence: CAWSWSGSYTF.

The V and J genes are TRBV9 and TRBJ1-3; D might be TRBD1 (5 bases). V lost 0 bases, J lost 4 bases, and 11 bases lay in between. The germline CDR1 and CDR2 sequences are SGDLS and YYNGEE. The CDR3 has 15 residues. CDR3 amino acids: CASSVAQGTGNTIYF. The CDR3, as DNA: TGTGCCAGCAGCGTAGCTCAGGGAACAGGAAACACCATATATTTT.

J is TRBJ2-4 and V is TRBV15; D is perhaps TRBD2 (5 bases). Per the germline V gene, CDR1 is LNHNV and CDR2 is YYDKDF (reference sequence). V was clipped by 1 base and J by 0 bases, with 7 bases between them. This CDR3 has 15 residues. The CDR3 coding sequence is TGTGCCACCAGCAGAGCAGGACTAGCCAAAAACATTCAGTACTTC. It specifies CATSRAGLAKNIQYF.

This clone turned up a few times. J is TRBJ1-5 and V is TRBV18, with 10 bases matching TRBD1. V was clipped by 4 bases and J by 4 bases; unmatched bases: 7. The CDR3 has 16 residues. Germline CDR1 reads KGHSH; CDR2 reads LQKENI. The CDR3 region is CASSQSRTGGNQPQHF. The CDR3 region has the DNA TGTGCCAGCTCACAGTCCCGGACAGGGGGAAATCAGCCCCAGCATTTT.

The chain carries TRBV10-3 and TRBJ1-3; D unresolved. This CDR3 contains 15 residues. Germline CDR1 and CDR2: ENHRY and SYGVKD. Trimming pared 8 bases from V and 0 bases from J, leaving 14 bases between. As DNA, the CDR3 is TGTGCCATCGGGGAGCTGGCCCTCTCTGGAAACACCATATATTTT. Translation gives CAIGELALSGNTIYF.

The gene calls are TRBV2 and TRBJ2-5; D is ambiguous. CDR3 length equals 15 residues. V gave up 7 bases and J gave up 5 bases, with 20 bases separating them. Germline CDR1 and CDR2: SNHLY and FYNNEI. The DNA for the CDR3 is TGTGCCAGCACTCTTTTTCAGCCTACCTTCGAGACCCAGTACTTC. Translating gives CASTLFQPTFETQYF.

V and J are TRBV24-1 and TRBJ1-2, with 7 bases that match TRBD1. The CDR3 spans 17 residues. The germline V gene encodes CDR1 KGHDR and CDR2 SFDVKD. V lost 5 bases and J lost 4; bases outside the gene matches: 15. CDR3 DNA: TGTGCCACCAGTGGGTCCGAGGCAGGGGGGGATCTCTATGGCTACACCTTC. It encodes CATSGSEAGGDLYGYTF.

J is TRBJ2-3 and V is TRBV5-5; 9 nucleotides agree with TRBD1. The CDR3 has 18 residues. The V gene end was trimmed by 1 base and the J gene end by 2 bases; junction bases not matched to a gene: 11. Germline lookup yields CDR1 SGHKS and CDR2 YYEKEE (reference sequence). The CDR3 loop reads CASSLLSTTGGLTDTQYF. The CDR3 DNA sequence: TGTGCCAGCAGCTTGTTGTCGACTACAGGGGGCCTCACAGATACGCAGTATTTT.